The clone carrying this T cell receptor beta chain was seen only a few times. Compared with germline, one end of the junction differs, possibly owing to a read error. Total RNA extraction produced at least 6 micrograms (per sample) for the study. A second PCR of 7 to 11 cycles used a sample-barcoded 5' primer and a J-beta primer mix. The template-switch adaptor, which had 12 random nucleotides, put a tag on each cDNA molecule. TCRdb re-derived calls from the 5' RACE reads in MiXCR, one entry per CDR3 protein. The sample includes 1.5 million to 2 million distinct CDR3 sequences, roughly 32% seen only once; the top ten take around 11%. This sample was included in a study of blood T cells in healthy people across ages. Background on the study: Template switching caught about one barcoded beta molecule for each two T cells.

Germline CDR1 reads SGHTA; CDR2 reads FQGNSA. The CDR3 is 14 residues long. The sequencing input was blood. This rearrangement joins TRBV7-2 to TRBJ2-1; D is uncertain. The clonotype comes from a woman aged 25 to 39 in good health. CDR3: CVSSLPAAVHEQFF. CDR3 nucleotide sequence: TGTGTCAGCAGCTTGCCGGCCGCCGTACATGAGCAGTTCTTC. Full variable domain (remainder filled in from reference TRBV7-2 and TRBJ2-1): GAGVSQSPSNKVTEKGKDVELRCDPISGHTALYWYRQSLGQGLEFLIYFQGNSAPDKSGLPSDRFSAERTGGSVSTLTIQRTQQEDSAVYLCVSSLPAAVHEQFFGPGTRLTVL.